This is a list of T cell receptor beta chains from one sample in a study of blood T cell repertoires in COVID-19. The assay was immunoSEQ multiplex PCR, and TCRdb's table has in-frame clones only and misses some. This table has some 150,000 clones, about 90% appearing once. Sequenced input: peripheral blood. All receptors derive from a middle-aged man who had recovered from COVID-19. The CDR3 runs from the conserved cysteine through the conserved F or W. Each record gives: clone size, V gene, J gene, D gene, CDR3 DNA, CDR3 protein. D genes are given only for firm matches. The size entry is marked missing in some rows and otherwise reads once, few, many or a size class.

NA	TRBV3-1/TRBV3-2	TRBJ2-1	TRBD2	TGTGCCAGCAGCCAACTCGCCCCCTTTTTAGCGGGGGCCAATGAGCAGTTCTTC	CASSQLAPFLAGANEQFF
NA	TRBV10-3	TRBJ2-1	TRBD1	TGTGCCGCCACCCCGCGTCCGGGACAGGGGGCAACCTACAATGAGCAGTTCTTC	CAATPRPGQGATYNEQFF
NA	TRBV25-1	TRBJ1-3	NA	TGTGCCAGCAGGTGGGCCGGGGGCTCTGGAAACACCATATATTTT	CASRWAGGSGNTIYF
NA	TRBV7-2	TRBJ2-5	TRBD2	TGTGCCAGCAGCTTAGTGGCGGGGGGCCTGGAGACCCAGTACTTC	CASSLVAGGLETQYF
NA	TRBV30	TRBJ1-2	NA	TGTGCCTGGAGAATCTCGGGAGACTATGGCTACACCTTC	CAWRISGDYGYTF
NA	TRBV5-6	TRBJ1-2	TRBD1	TGTGCCAGCAGCTTTTATAGGACAGGGGTAGACTATGGCTACACCTTC	CASSFYRTGVDYGYTF
NA	TRBV20-1	TRBJ1-5	NA	TGCAGCACGGGGGGAGTTCCCCAGCATTTT	CSTGGVPQHF
NA	TRBV19	TRBJ2-5	TRBD2	TGTGCCAGTAGCCGAGGGGTAGCGGGGGGCCGAGAGACCCAGTACTTC	CASSRGVAGGRETQYF
NA	TRBV25-1	TRBJ2-7	NA	TGTGCCAGCAGTGAATCATACGGCGAGCAGTACTTC	CASSESYGEQYF
NA	TRBV5-1	TRBJ2-3	NA	TGCGCCAGCAGCTGGGGACTTGCCACAGATACGCAGTATTTT	CASSWGLATDTQYF
few	TRBV2	TRBJ1-3	TRBD1	TGTGCCAGCAGGTGGGACAGGGCAGTCTCTGGAAACACCATATATTTT	CASRWDRAVSGNTIYF
NA	TRBV30	TRBJ1-5	TRBD1	TGTGCCTGGAGTGGGGACAGATCCGAGGGGGCCCAGCATTTT	CAWSGDRSEGAQHF
NA	TRBV6-5	TRBJ2-5	NA	TGTGCCAGCAGCCCATCTAGGGGGGAGACCCAGTACTTC	CASSPSRGETQYF
once	TRBV5-1	TRBJ2-7	TRBD1	TGCGCCAGCAGCTTGCGGACAGGACACGAGCAGTACTTC	CASSLRTGHEQYF
NA	TRBV19	TRBJ1-2	NA	TGTGCCAGTACCGGGGGTAGTGATGGCTACACCTTC	CASTGGSDGYTF
NA	TRBV18	TRBJ2-7	NA	TGTGCCAGCTCCTGGGGGGGCGGAAACTACGAGCAGTACTTC	CASSWGGGNYEQYF
NA	TRBV27	TRBJ1-1	TRBD1	TGTGCCAGCAGCTATGGACAGGGGGTATGGGACACTGAAGCTTTCTTT	CASSYGQGVWDTEAFF
NA	TRBV27	TRBJ1-2	NA	TGTGCCAGCAGTGAGGCCCCTAACTATGGCTACACCTTC	CASSEAPNYGYTF
NA	TRBV6-5	TRBJ1-1	TRBD1	TGTGCCAGCAGCCGGACAGGCATGAACACTGAAGCTTTCTTT	CASSRTGMNTEAFF
NA	TRBV9	TRBJ1-2	NA	TGTGCCAGCAGCGCCGACAGGTCCTATGGCTACACCTTC	CASSADRSYGYTF
NA	TRBV6-6	TRBJ1-5	NA	TGTGCCAGCAGACCCGAGGCCACGGGCAATCAGCCCCAGCATTTT	CASRPEATGNQPQHF
NA	TRBV6-2/TRBV6-3	TRBJ2-1	NA	TGTGCCAGCAGTTACCTCCCCTGGACGGGGAGCTCCTACAATGAGCAGTTCTTC	CASSYLPWTGSSYNEQFF
many	TRBV6-5	TRBJ2-2	TRBD2	TGTGCCAGCAAGGTAGCGGGGGAGACCGGGGAGCTGTTTTTT	CASKVAGETGELFF
once	TRBV19	TRBJ1-4	TRBD1	TGTGCCAGTAGTACGCAGGGGGCGGCTAATGAAAAACTGTTTTTT	CASSTQGAANEKLFF
NA	TRBV7-6	TRBJ1-1	TRBD1	TGTGCCAGCAGCGCCCGGGACAGGGGTATGAACACTGAAGCTTTCTTT	CASSARDRGMNTEAFF
NA	TRBV9	TRBJ1-5	NA	TGTGCCAGCAGCGTAGGAGATAGCAATCAGCCCCAGCATTTT	CASSVGDSNQPQHF
NA	TRBV7-9	TRBJ1-2	NA	TGTGCCAGCAGCTTAGCGACGGGGGGAACTAACTATGGCTACACCTTC	CASSLATGGTNYGYTF
NA	TRBV30	TRBJ1-1	NA	TGTGCCTGGAGTGTATTCCGTGGGCATGGGACTGAAGCTTTCTTT	CAWSVFRGHGTEAFF
NA	TRBV5-6	TRBJ1-2	TRBD1	TGTGCCAGCAGTCCTGACAGGGGTATGGGTAACTATGGCTACACCTTC	CASSPDRGMGNYGYTF
NA	TRBV6-6	TRBJ1-2	NA	TGTGCCAGCAGTCTACACCCGAACTTGGGGCTTTACTATGGCTACACCTTC	CASSLHPNLGLYYGYTF
NA	TRBV10-2	TRBJ2-5	NA	TGCGCCAGCAGTGTTCAGGGTTGGGAGACCCAGTACTTC	CASSVQGWETQYF
once	TRBV7-9	TRBJ2-1	TRBD2	TGTGCCAGCAGCTTAGCACTAGCGGGGCTCGATGAGCAGTTCTTC	CASSLALAGLDEQFF
NA	TRBV19	TRBJ2-7	NA	TGTGCCAGTAGTAGCCAGGGAGGTATCGAGCAGTACTTC	CASSSQGGIEQYF
NA	TRBV30	TRBJ2-5	TRBD1	TGTGCCTGGAGTCACAGGGGTATTGCTGAGACCCAGTACTTC	CAWSHRGIAETQYF
NA	TRBV5-5	TRBJ2-7	NA	TGTGCCAGCAGTTCCGACAGAATCTACGAGCAGTACTTC	CASSSDRIYEQYF
NA	TRBV4-2	TRBJ1-1	NA	TGTGCCAGCAGCCAAGAAATCGGGAGTACCACTGAAGCTTTCTTT	CASSQEIGSTTEAFF
NA	TRBV25-1	TRBJ2-7	NA	TGTGCCAGCCAACCGAACAGGGTCCTCTACTACGAGCAGTACTTC	CASQPNRVLYYEQYF
NA	TRBV18	TRBJ2-2	TRBD1	TGTGCCAGCTCCGGGCGGACAGGGGTCACCGGGGAGCTGTTTTTT	CASSGRTGVTGELFF
NA	TRBV5-4	TRBJ1-1	NA	TGTGCCAGCATCAGTCCGGGGGAGAACACTGAAGCTTTCTTT	CASISPGENTEAFF
NA	TRBV7-8	TRBJ1-4	NA	TGTGCCAGCAGCTTAGGACGGCTGAGACACGATAATGAAAAACTGTTTTTT	CASSLGRLRHDNEKLFF
NA	TRBV24-1	TRBJ2-3	NA	TGTGCCACCAGTACAGGGATTAGCACAGATACGCAGTATTTT	CATSTGISTDTQYF
few	TRBV4-3	TRBJ1-4	NA	TGCGCCAGCAGCCGATCCGTCGGGGGTGGAGGTGAAAAACTGTTTTTT	CASSRSVGGGGEKLFF
NA	TRBV5-4	TRBJ2-7	TRBD1	TGTGCCAGCAGATGGGACAGGGCCCCGACCTACGAGCAGTACTTC	CASRWDRAPTYEQYF
NA	TRBV19	TRBJ1-1	TRBD1	TGTGCCAGTAGCATACGCCGGGACAGGGGGAACACTGAAGCTTTCTTT	CASSIRRDRGNTEAFF
NA	TRBV20-1	TRBJ1-1	TRBD1	TGCAGTGCTGGGGACAGGGATGAAGCTTTCTTT	CSAGDRDEAFF
few	TRBV7-9	TRBJ1-2	TRBD1	TGTGCCAGCAGCCAAGCTTCGTATAACAGGGGCGCGGAGGGCTACACCTTC	CASSQASYNRGAEGYTF
NA	TRBV9	TRBJ1-1	NA	TGTGCCAGCAGCGTATTGACAGACATGAACACTGAAGCTTTCTTT	CASSVLTDMNTEAFF
NA	TRBV18	TRBJ2-1	TRBD2	TGTGCCAGCTCACCCGCTAGCGGGGACAATGAGCAGTTCTTC	CASSPASGDNEQFF
NA	TRBV7-6	TRBJ2-1	TRBD1	TGTGCCAGCAGCCCAAGACAGGGGATACCCTACAATGAGCAGTTCTTC	CASSPRQGIPYNEQFF
NA	TRBV19	TRBJ1-5	NA	TGTGCCAGTAATGATGCAGGGGCCACCCAGCCCCAGCATTTT	CASNDAGATQPQHF
NA	TRBV6-6	TRBJ2-1	NA	TGTGCCAGCAGAATGGGGGGCTCCTACAATGAGCAGTTCTTC	CASRMGGSYNEQFF
NA	TRBV6-5	TRBJ1-4	TRBD1	TGTGCCAGCAGACGACAGGGGGCAACTAATGAAAAACTGTTTTTT	CASRRQGATNEKLFF
once	TRBV24-1	TRBJ2-1	TRBD2	TGTGCCACCAGTGAAACCGGGACTAGCGGGGCATACGAGCAGTTCTTC	CATSETGTSGAYEQFF